The source of this T cell receptor (beta chain) is a study of blood T cell repertoires in COVID-19. About the study: Samples came from the United States, Italy and Spain, spanning acute and convalescent COVID-19.

This CDR3 comprises 13 residues. Germline V gene sequence: CDR1 MNHEY, CDR2 SVGEGT. Trimming cost V 5 bases and J 9 bases; bases outside gene matches: 6. The authors' processing: Nucleated cell counts were estimated from reference gene primer amplification. TCRdb keeps only in-frame clones here, not all; method: immunoSEQ multiplex PCR. The D gene and trimming were derived from the DNA, and the V and J assignments and clone size from that table. This table has about 260,000 clones, around 84% appearing once. The chain recombines TRBV6-2 or TRBV6-3 with TRBJ2-1; 8 bases line up with TRBD1. The receptor's source is a man aged 55 to 70 with acute or convalescent COVID-19. Sample: peripheral blood. The CDR3 coding sequence is TGTGCCAGCAGTATCCAGGGGGCGTTTGAGCAGTTCTTC. It is translated as CASSIQGAFEQFF.